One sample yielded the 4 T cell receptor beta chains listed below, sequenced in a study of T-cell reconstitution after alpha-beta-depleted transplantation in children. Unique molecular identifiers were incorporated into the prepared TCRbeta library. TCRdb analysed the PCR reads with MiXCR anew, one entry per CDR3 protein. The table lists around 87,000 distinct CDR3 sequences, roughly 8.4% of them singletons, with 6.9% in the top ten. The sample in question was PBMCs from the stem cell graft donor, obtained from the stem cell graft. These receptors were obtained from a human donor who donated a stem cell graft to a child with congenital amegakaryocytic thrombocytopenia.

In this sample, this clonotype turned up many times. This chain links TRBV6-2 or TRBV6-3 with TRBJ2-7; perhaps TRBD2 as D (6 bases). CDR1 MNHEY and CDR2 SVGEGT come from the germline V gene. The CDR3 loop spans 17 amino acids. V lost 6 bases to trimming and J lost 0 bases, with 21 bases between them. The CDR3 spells CASSHVPGGASSYEQYF. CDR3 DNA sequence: TGTGCCAGCAGCCATGTCCCGGGCGGGGCAAGCTCCTACGAGCAGTACTTC.

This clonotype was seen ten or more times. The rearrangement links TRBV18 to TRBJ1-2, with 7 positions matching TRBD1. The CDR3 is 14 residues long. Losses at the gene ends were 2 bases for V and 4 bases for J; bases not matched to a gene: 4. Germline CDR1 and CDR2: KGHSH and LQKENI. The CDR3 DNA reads TGTGCCAGCTCACCAGGTGACAGGGCCTATGGCTACACCTTC. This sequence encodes CASSPGDRAYGYTF.

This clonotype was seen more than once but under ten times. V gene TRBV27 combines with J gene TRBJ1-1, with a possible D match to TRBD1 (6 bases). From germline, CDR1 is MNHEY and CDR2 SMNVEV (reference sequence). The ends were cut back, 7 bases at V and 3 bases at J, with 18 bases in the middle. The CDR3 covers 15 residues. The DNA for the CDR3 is TGTGCCAGCACTGTACAGGGAGGGGGTTACACTGAAGCTTTCTTT. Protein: CASTVQGGGYTEAFF.

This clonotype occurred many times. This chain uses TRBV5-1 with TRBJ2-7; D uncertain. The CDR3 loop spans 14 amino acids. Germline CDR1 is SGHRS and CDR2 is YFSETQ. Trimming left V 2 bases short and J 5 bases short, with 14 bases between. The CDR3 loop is CASSLGQRTHEQYF. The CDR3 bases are TGCGCCAGCAGCTTAGGGCAGCGAACGCACGAGCAGTACTTC.